The source of this T cell receptor (beta chain) is a study of shared clonotypes between healthy human individuals. Findings and limits, study-wide: Among donors, the sharing of clonotypes was expected to be influenced by sequencing depth. Rarefaction indicated that sorted-subset sequencing remained incomplete although depth was large.

Notes on this clone: Its antigen remains unidentified.

Selected positively for CCR7 and CD45RO-negative, naive CD8 cells excluded terminally differentiated effector memory CD45RA+ cells. Germline V gene data show CDR1 as SGHDT and CDR2 as YYEEEE. The V gene end was trimmed by 3 bases and the J gene end by 5 bases; junction bases not matched to a gene: 2. This CDR3 has 13 amino acids. TCRdb's table, derived via immunoSEQ multiplex PCR, lists solely in-frame clones and lacks some. The repertoire holds under 2,000,000 clones, with about 95% as singletons. The chain links TRBV5-6 to TRBJ1-1, with TRBD1 matching 9 bases. The sequence came from a man aged 18 to 30 in good health. Sequencing was carried out using naive CD8+ T cells sorted from blood. The CDR3 loop is CASSSDRGTEAFF. The CDR3 DNA follows: TGTGCCAGCAGCTCAGACAGGGGGACTGAAGCTTTCTTT.